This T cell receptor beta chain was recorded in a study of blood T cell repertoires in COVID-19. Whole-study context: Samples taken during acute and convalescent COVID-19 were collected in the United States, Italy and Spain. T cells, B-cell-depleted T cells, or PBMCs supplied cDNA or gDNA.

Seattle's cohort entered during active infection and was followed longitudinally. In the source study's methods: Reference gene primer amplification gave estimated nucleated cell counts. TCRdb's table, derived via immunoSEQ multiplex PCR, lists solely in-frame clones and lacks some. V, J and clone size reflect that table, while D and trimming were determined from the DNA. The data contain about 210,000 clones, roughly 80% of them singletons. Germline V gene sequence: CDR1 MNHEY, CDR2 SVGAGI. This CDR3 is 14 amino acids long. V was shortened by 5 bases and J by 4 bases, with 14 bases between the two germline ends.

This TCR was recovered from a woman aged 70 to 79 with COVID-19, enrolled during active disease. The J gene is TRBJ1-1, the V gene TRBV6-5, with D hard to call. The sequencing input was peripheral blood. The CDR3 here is CASSPPLATTEAFF. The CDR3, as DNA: TGTGCCAGCAGTCCCCCCCTCGCTACCACTGAAGCTTTCTTT.